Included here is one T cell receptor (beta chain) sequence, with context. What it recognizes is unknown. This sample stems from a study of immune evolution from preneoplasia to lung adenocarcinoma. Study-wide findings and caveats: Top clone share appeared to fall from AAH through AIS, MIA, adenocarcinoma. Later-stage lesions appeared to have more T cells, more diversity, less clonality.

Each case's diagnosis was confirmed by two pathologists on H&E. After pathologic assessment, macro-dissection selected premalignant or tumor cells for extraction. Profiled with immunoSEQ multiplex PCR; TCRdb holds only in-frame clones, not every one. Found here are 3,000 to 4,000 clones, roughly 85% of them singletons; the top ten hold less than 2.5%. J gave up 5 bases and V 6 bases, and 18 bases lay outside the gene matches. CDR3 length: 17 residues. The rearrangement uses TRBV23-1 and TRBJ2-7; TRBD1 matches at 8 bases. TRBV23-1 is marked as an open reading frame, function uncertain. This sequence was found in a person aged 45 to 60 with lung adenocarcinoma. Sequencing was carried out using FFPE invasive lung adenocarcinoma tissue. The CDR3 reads CASSFNGSGQGADEQYF. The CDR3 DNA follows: TGCGCCAGCAGCTTTAATGGCTCGGGCCAGGGGGCCGACGAGCAGTACTTC.